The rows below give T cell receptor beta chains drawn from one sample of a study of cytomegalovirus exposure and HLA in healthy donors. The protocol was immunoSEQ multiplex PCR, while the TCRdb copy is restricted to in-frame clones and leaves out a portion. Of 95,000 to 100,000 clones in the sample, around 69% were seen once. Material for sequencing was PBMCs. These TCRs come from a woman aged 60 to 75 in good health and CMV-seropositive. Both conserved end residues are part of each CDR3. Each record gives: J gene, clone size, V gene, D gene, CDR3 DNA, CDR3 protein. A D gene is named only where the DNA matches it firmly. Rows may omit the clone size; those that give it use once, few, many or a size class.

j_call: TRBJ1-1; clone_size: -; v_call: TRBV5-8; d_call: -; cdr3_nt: TGTGCCAGCAGCGCGGGGGGGGCCGGTAGGAGCTTCTTT; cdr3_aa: CASSAGGAGRSFF
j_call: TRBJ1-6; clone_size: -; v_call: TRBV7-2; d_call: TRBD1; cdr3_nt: TGTGCCAGCAGCTTTACAGGGGGACCAAATTCACCCCTCCACTTT; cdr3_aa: CASSFTGGPNSPLHF
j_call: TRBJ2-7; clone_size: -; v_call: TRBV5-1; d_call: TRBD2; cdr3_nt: TGCGCCAGCAGCCGGGAGGGCTCCTACGAGCAGTACTTC; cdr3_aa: CASSREGSYEQYF
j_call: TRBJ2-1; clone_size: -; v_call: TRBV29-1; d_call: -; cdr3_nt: TGCAGCGTTGAACGACTAGAAGGCAATGAGCAGTTCTTC; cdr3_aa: CSVERLEGNEQFF
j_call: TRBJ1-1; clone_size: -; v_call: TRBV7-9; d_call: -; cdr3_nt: TGTTCCACCCTGACAGTAGCTGAAGCTTTCTTT; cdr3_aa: CSTLTVAEAFF
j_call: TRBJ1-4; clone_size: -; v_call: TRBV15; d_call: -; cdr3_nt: TGTGCCACCAGCAGAGTTACGACAGAAAAACTGTTTTTT; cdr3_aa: CATSRVTTEKLFF
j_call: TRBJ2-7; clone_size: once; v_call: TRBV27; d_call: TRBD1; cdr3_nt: TGTGCCAGCGGGGCACTCGTCGGGGACAGTAGGAGGAAGGAGCAGTACTTC; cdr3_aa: CASGALVGDSRRKEQYF
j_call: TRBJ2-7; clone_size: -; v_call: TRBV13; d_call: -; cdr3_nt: TGTGCCAGCAGACTCGACAGAGAGCAGTACTTC; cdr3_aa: CASRLDREQYF
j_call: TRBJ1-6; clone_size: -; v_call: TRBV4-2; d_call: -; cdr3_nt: TGTGCCAGCAGCCAAGATCTCTATAATTCACCCCTCCACTTT; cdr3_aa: CASSQDLYNSPLHF
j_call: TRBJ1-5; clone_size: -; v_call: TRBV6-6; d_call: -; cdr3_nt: TGTGCCAGCACCACAGGGAATCAGCCCCAGCATTTT; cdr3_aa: CASTTGNQPQHF
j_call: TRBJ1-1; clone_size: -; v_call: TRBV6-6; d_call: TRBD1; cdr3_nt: TGTGCCAGCAAAGGACAGGGGGTAGGGTCTGAAGCTTTCTTT; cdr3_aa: CASKGQGVGSEAFF
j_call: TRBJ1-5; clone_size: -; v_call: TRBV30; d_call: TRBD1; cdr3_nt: TGTGCCTGGAGCGAAACAGGGGATCAGCCCCAGCATTTT; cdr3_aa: CAWSETGDQPQHF
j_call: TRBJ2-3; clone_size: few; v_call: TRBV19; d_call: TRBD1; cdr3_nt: TGTGCCAGTGGCCGGGACAGGGGGACAGATACGCAGTATTTT; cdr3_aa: CASGRDRGTDTQYF
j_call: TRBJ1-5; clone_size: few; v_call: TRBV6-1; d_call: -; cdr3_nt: TGTGCCAGCAGGGAGGCATGGAATCAGCCCCAGCATTTT; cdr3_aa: CASREAWNQPQHF
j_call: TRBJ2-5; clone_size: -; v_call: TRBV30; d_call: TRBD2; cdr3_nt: TGTGCCTGGAGGTCAGCGGGAGGCGGTGAGACCCAGTACTTC; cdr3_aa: CAWRSAGGGETQYF
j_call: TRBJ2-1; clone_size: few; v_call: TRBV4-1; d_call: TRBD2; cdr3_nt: TGCGCCAGCAGCCCGGGACTAGCGGGAGAAAATGAGCAGTTCTTC; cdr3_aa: CASSPGLAGENEQFF
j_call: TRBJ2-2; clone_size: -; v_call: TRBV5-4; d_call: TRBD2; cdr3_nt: TGTGCCAGCAGCCCGACGACTAGCGGGAACACCGGGGAGCTGTTTTTT; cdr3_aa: CASSPTTSGNTGELFF
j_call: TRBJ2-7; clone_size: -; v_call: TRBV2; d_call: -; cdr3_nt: TGTGCCAGCAGTGACAATCCCTCCTACGAGCAGTACTTC; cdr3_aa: CASSDNPSYEQYF
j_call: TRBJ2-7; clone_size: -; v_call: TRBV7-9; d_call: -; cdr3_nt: TGTGCCAGCAGCCTAGACTATTTCGGGTCCGACGAGCAGTACTTC; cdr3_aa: CASSLDYFGSDEQYF
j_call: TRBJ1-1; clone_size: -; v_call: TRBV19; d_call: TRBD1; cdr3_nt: TGTGCCAGCGTGGACAGGGGAAGCGGCACTGAAGCTTTCTTT; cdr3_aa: CASVDRGSGTEAFF
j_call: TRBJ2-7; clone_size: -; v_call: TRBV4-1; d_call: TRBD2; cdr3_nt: TGCGCCAGCAGCCAAGGACTAGCGGAGGGCTACGAGCAGTACTTC; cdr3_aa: CASSQGLAEGYEQYF
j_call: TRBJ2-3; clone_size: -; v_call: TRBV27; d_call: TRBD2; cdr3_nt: TGTGCCAGCAGTTTAACGGGACTAGCGGGAGATACGCAGTATTTT; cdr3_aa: CASSLTGLAGDTQYF
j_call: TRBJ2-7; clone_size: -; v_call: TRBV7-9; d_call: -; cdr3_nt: TGTGCCAGCAGCTTATCTCCGGGATTCCTCTACGAGCAGTACTTC; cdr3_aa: CASSLSPGFLYEQYF
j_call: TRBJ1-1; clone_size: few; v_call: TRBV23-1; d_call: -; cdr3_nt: TGCGCCAGCAGTATGGCCGGAGGAAACACTGAAGCTTTCTTT; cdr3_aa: CASSMAGGNTEAFF
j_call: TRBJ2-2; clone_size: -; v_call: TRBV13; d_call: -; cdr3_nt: TGTGCCAGCAGCTTAGGGACAGTCGAGAACACCGGGGAGCTGTTTTTT; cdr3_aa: CASSLGTVENTGELFF
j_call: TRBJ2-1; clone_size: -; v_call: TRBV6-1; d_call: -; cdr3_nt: TGTGCCAGCAGTGAATTTACGAGGCAGAACAATGAGCAGTTCTTC; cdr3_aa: CASSEFTRQNNEQFF
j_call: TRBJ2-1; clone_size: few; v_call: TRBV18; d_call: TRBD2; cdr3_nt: TGTGCCAGCTCACATGCTAGCGGAGCTTCCTACAATGAGCAGTTCTTC; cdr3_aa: CASSHASGASYNEQFF